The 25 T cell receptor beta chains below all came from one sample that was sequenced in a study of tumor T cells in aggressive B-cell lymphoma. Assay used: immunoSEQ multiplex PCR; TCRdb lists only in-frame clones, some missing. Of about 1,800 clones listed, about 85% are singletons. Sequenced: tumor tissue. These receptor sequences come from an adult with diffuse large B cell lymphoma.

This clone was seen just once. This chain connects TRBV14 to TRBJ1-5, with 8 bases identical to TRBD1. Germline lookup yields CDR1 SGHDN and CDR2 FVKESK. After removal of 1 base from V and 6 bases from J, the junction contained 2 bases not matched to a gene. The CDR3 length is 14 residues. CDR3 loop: CASSQGQGSQPQHF. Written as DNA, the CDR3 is TGTGCCAGCAGCCAAGGACAGGGGAGTCAGCCCCAGCATTTT.

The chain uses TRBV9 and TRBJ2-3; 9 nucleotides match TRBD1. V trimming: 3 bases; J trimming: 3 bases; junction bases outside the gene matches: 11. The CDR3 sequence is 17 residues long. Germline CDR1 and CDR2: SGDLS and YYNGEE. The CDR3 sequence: CASSAGTGGGRTDTQYF. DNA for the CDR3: TGTGCCAGCAGCGCAGGAACAGGGGGCGGCAGGACAGATACGCAGTATTTT.

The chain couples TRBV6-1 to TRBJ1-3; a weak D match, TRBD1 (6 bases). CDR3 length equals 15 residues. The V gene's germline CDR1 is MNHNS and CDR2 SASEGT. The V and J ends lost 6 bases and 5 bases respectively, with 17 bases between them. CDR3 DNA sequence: TGTGCCAGCAGCCTACTTTTCGACAGGAGAAACACCATATATTTT. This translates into CASSLLFDRRNTIYF.

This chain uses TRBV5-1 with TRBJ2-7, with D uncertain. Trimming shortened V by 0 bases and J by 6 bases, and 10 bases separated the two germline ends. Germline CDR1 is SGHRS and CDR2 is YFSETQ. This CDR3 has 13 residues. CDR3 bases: TGCGCCAGCAGCTTGGGAGGCTTGGGCGAGCAGTACTTC. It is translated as CASSLGGLGEQYF.

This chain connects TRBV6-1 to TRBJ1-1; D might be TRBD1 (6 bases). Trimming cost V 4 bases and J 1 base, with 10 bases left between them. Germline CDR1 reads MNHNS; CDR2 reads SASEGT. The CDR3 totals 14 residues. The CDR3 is CASSASQGNTEAFF. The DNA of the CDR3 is TGTGCCAGCAGTGCTTCACAGGGGAACACTGAAGCTTTCTTT.

CDR3 amino acids: CSVETARIQYF. CDR3 DNA sequence: TGCAGCGTTGAGACGGCTAGGATTCAGTACTTC. J is TRBJ2-4 and V is TRBV29-1; D gene ambiguous. The germline V gene has CDR1 SQVTM and CDR2 ANQGSEA. The CDR3 length is 11 residues. V lost 3 bases, J lost 10 bases, and 10 bases lay in between.

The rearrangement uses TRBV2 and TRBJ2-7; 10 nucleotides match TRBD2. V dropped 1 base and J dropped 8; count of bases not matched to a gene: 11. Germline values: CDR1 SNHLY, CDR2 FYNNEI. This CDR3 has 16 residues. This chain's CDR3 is CASSEESGRAGGKQYF. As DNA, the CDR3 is TGTGCCAGCAGTGAAGAAAGCGGGAGGGCCGGCGGGAAGCAGTACTTC.

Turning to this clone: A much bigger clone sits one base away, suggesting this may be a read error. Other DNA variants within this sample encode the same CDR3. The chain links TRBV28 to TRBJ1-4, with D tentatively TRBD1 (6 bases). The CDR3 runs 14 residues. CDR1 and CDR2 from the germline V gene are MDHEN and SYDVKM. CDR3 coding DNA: TGTGCCAGCAGTTTCTGGGAAGGGGGTGAAAAACTATTTTTT. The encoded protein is CASSFWEGGEKLFF. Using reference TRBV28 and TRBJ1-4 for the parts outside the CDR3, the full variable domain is DVKVTQSSRYLVKRTGEKVFLECVQDMDHENMFWYRQDPGLGLRLIYFSYDVKMKEKGDIPEGYSVSREKKERFSLILESASTNQTSMYLCASSFWEGGEKLFFGSGTQLSVL.

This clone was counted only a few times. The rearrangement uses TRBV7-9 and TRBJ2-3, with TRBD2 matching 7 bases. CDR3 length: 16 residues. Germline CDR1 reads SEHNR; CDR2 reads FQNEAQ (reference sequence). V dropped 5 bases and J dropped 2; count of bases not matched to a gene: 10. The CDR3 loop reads CASSPSGLGYTDTQYF. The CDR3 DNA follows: TGTGCCAGCAGCCCCTCCGGACTAGGTTACACAGATACGCAGTATTTT. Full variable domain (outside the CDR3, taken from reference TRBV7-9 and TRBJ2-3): DTGVSQNPRHKITKRGQNVTFRCDPISEHNRLYWYRQTLGQGPEFLTYFQNEAQLEKSRLLSDRFSAERPKGSFSTLEIQRTEQGDSAMYLCASSPSGLGYTDTQYFGPGTRLTVL.

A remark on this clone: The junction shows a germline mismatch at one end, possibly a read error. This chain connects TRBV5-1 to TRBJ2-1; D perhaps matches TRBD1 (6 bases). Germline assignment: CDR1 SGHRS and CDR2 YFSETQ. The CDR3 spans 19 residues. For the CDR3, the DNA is TGCGCCAACAGCTTTAAAATCGAGGTGGGGACAACTTCCTACAATGAGCAGTTCTTC. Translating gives CANSFKIEVGTTSYNEQFF.

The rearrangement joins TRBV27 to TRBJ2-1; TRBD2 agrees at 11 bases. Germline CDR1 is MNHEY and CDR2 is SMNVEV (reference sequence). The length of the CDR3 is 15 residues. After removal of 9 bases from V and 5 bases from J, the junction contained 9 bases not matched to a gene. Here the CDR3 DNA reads TGTGCCAGTAGTAGACTAGCGGGACCAAACAATGAGCAGTTCTTC. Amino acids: CASSRLAGPNNEQFF.

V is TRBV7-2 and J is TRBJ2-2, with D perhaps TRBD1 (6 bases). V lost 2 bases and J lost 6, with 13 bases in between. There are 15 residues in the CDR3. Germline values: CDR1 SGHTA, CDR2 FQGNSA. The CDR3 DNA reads TGTGCCAGCAGCTTAACTGGGGGCGCGCCCGGGGAGCTGTTTTTT. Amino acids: CASSLTGGAPGELFF.

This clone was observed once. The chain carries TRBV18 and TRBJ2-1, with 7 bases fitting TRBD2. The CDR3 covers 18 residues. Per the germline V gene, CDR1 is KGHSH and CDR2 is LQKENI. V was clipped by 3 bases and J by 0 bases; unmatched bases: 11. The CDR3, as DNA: TGTGCCAGCTCACCTCGTTACCCCGCTAGCGGCTCCTACAATGAGCAGTTCTTC. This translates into CASSPRYPASGSYNEQFF.

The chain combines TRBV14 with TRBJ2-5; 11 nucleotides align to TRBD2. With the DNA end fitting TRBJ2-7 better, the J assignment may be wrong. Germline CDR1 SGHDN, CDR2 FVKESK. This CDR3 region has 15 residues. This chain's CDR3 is CASSQLAGGSYEQYF. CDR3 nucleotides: TGTGCCAGCAGCCAACTAGCGGGGGGCTCCTACGAGCAGTACTTC.

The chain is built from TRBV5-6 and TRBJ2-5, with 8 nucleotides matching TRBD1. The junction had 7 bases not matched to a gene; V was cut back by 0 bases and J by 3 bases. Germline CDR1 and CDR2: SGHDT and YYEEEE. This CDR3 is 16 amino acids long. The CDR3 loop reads CASSLGRTGWEETQYF. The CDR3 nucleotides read TGTGCCAGCAGCTTGGGGAGGACAGGGTGGGAAGAGACCCAGTACTTC.

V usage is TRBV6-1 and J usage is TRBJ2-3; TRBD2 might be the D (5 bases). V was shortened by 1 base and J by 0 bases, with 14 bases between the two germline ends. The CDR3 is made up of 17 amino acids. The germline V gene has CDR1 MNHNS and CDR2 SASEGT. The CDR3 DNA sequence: TGTGCCAGCAGTGAAGGGGAGTACAGTCTGAGCACAGATACGCAGTATTTT. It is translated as CASSEGEYSLSTDTQYF.

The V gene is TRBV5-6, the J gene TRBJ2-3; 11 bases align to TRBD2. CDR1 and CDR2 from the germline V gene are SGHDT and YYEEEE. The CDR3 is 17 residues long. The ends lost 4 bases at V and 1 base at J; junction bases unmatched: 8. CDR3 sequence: CASSTVLAGARTDTQYF. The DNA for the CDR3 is TGTGCCAGCAGCACCGTACTAGCGGGGGCCCGCACAGATACGCAGTATTTT. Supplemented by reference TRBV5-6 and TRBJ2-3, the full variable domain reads DAGVTQSPTHLIKTRGQQVTLRCSPKSGHDTVSWYQQALGQGPQFIFQYYEEEERQRGNFPDRFSGHQFPNYSSELNVNALLLGDSALYLCASSTVLAGARTDTQYFGPGTRLTVL.

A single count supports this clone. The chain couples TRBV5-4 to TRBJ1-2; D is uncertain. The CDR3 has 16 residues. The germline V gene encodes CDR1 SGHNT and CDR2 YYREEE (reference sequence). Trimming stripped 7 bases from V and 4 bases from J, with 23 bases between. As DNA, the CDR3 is TGTGCCAGCGAACTGAACCTACCAGGAAAGACCTATGGCTACACCTTC. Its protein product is CASELNLPGKTYGYTF.

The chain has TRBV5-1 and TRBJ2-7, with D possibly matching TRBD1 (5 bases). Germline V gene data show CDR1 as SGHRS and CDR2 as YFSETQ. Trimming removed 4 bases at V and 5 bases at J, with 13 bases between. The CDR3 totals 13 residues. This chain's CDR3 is CASSPEGVNEQYF. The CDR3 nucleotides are TGCGCCAGCAGCCCTGAAGGGGTTAACGAGCAGTACTTC.

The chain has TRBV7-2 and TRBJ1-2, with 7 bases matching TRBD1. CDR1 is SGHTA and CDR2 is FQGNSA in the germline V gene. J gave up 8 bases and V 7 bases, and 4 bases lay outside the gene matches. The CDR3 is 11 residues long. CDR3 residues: CASNRGLGYTF. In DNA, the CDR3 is TGTGCCAGCAATAGGGGGCTGGGCTACACCTTC.

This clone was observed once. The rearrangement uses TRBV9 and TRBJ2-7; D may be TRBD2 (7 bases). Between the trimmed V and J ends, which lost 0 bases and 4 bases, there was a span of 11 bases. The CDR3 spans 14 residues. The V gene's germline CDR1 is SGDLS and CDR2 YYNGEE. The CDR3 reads CASSVEGGGYEQYF. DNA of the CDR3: TGTGCCAGCAGCGTAGAAGGGGGAGGGTACGAGCAGTACTTC.

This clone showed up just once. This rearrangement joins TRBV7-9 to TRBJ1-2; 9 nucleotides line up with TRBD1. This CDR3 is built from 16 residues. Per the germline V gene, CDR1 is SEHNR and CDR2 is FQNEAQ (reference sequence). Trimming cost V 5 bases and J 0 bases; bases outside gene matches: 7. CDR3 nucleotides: TGTGCCAGCAGCCCAGGGGGGGACAGGGCTAACTATGGCTACACCTTC. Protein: CASSPGGDRANYGYTF.

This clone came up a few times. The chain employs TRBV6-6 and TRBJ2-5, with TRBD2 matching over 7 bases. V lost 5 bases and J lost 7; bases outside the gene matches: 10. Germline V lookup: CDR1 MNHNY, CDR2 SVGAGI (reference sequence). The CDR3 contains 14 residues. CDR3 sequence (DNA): TGTGCCAGCAGTAGGGACTACCTGGGGGGGACCCAGTACTTC. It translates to CASSRDYLGGTQYF.

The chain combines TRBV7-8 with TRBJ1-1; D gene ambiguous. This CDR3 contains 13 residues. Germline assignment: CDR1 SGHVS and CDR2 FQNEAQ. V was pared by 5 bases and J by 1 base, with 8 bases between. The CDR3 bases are TGTGCCAGCAGCGCCGACACGAACACTGAAGCTTTCTTT. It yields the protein CASSADTNTEAFF. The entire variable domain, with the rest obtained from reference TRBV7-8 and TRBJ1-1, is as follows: GAGVSQSPRYKVAKRGQDVALRCDPISGHVSLFWYQQALGQGPEFLTYFQNEAQLDKSGLPSDRFFAERPEGSVSTLKIQRTQQEDSAVYLCASSADTNTEAFFGQGTRLTVV.

Here the CDR3 reads CASSFFGTYNEQFF. In nucleotides, the CDR3 is TGTGCCAGCAGCTTTTTCGGGACCTACAATGAGCAGTTCTTC. J is TRBJ2-1 and V is TRBV13; a weak D match, TRBD2 (5 bases). Germline V lookup: CDR1 PRHDT, CDR2 FYEKMQ (reference sequence). The CDR3 spans 14 residues. The V end was cut by 3 bases, the J end by 2 bases, with 8 bases between.